This T cell receptor (beta chain) was sequenced during a study of T-cell reconstitution after alpha-beta-depleted transplantation in children. TCRbeta library preparation incorporated unique molecular identifiers. TCRdb fed the PCR reads into MiXCR, producing one record per CDR3 protein. Altogether 490,000 or so distinct CDR3 sequences are present, about 12% being singletons, with the ten largest covering approximately 5.4%. This clonotype was picked up a small number of times. Germline V gene lookup returns CDR1 DFQATT and CDR2 SNEGSKA (reference sequence). Germline trimming cut 5 bases from V and 3 bases from J; bases unmatched to any gene: 0. This CDR3 comprises 12 residues.

The sequencing here drew on PBMCs from the stem cell graft donor, taken from the stem cell graft. The sequence was obtained from a human donor who donated a stem cell graft to a child with combined immunodeficiency. This chain joins TRBV20-1 and TRBJ2-1, with TRBD2 matching over 8 bases. The CDR3 loop reads CSAREGYNEQFF. CDR3 DNA sequence: TGCAGTGCTCGGGAGGGCTACAATGAGCAGTTCTTC.